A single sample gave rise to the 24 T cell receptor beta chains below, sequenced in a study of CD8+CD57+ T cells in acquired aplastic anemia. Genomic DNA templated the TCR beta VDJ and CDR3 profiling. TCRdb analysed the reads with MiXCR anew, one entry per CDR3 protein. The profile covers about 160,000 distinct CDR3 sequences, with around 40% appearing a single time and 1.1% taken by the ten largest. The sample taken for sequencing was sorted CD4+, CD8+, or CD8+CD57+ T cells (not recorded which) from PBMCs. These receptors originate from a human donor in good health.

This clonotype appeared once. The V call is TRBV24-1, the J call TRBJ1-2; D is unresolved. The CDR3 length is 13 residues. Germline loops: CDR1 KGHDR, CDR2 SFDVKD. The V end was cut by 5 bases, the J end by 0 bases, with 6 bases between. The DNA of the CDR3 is TGTGCCACCAGTGGCAGTCCTAACTATGGCTACACCTTC. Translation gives CATSGSPNYGYTF.

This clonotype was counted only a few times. CDR3 coding DNA: TGTGCCAGCGGCCCCGGGACAGGGGCCTACGAGCAGTACTTC. Its protein is CASGPGTGAYEQYF. This chain joins TRBV27 and TRBJ2-7, with 10 bases lining up with TRBD1. The CDR3 extends over 14 amino acids. J gave up 2 bases and V 8 bases, and 6 bases lay outside the gene matches. The V gene's germline CDR1 is MNHEY and CDR2 SMNVEV (reference sequence).

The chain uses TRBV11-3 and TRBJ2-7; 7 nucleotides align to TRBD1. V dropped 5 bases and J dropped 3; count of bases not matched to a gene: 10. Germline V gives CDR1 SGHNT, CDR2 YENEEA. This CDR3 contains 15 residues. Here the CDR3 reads CASSRSRAGGYEQYF. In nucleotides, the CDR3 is TGTGCCAGCAGCCGGAGCCGGGCAGGGGGCTACGAGCAGTACTTC.

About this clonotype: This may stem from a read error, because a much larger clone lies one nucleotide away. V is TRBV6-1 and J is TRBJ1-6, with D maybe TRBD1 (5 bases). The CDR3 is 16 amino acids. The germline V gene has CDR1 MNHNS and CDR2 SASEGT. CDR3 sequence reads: CARSPPSGLGNSPLHF. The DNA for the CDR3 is TGTGCCCGCAGCCCCCCTTCAGGGCTTGGTAATTCACCCCTCCACTTT.

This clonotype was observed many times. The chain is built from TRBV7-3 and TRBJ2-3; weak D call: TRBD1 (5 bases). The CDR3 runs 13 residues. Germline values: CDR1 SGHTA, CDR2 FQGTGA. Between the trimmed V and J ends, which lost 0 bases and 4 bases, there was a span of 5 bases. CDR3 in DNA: TGTGCCAGCAGCTTAACAGGGGCAGATACGCAGTATTTT. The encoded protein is CASSLTGADTQYF.

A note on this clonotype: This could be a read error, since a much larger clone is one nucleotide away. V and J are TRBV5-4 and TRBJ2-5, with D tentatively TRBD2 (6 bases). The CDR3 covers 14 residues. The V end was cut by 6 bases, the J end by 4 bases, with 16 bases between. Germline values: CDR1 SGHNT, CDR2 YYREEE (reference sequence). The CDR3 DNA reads TGTGCCAGCATAAGAAGGGGCGGGGCAGAGACCCAGTACTTC. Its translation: CASIRRGGAETQYF.

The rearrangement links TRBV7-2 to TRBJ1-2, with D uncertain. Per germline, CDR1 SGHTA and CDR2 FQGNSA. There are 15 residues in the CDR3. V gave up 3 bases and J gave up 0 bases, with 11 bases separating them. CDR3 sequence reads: CASSFGSVSNYGYTF. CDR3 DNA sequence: TGTGCCAGCAGCTTCGGAAGCGTCTCTAACTATGGCTACACCTTC.

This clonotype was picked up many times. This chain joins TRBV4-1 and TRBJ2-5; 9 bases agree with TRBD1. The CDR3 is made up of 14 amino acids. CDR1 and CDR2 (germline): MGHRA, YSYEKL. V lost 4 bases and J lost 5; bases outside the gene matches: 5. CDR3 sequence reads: CASSPTGGGETQYF. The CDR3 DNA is TGCGCCAGCAGCCCTACAGGGGGCGGGGAGACCCAGTACTTC.

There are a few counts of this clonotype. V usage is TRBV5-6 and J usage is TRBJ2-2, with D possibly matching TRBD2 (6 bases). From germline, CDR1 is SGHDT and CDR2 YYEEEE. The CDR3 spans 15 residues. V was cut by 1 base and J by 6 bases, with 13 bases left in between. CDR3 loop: CASSLKAGFPGELFF. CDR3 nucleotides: TGTGCCAGCAGCTTGAAGGCGGGGTTCCCCGGGGAGCTGTTTTTT.

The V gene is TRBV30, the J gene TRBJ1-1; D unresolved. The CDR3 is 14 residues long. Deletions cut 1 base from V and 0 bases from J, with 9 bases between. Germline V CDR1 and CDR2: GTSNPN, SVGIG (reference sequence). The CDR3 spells CAWSATKMNTEAFF. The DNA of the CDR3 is TGTGCCTGGAGTGCGACTAAGATGAACACTGAAGCTTTCTTT.

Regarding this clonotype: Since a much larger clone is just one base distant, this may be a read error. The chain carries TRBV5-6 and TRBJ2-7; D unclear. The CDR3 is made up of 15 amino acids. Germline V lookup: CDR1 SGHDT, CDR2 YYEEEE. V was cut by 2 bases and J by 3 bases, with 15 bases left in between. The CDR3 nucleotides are TGTGCCAGCAGCTTCGGGCAGGCTTGGAACTACGAGCAGTACTTC. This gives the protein CASSFGQAWNYEQYF.

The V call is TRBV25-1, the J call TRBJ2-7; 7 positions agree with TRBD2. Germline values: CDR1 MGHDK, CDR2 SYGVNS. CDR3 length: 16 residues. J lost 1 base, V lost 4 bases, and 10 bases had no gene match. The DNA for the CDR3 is TGTGCCAGCAGTGTCCCCACGGGAGGAGGGTCCTACGAGCAGTACTTC. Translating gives CASSVPTGGGSYEQYF.

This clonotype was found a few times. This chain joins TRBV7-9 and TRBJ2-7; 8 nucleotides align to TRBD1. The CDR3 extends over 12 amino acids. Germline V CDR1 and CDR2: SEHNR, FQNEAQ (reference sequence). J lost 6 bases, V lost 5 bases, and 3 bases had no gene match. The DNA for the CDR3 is TGTGCCAGCAGCCGCGACAGGGGCGAGCAGTACTTC. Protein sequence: CASSRDRGEQYF.

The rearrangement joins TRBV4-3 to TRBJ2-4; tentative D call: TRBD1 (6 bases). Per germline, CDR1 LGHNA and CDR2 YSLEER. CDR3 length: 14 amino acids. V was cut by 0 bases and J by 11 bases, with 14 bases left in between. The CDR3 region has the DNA TGCGCCAGCAGCCAAGATAGGGGGATGAGACTTCAGTACTTC. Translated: CASSQDRGMRLQYF.

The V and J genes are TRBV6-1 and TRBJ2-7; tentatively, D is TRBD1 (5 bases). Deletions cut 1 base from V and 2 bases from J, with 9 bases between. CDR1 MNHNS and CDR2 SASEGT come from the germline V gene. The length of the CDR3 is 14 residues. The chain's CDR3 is CASSEVQGTYEQYF. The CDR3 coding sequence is TGTGCCAGCAGTGAAGTTCAGGGAACCTACGAGCAGTACTTC.

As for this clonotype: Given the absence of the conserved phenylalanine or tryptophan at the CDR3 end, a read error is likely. Written as DNA, the CDR3 is TGTGCCAGCAGCCAAGCGGCTTTGGCTAACTATGGCTACACCTCC. As protein: CASSQAALANYGYTS. The rearrangement links TRBV7-2 to TRBJ1-2; D gene ambiguous. Trimming stripped 5 bases from V and 0 bases from J, with 13 bases between. Per germline, CDR1 SGHTA and CDR2 FQGNSA. CDR3 length equals 15 residues.

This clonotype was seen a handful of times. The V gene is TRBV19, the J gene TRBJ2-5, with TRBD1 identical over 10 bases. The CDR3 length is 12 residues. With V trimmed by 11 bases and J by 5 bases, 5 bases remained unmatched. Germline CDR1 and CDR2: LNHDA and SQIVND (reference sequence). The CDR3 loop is CASGTGVETQYF. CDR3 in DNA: TGTGCCTCCGGGACAGGGGTCGAGACCCAGTACTTC.

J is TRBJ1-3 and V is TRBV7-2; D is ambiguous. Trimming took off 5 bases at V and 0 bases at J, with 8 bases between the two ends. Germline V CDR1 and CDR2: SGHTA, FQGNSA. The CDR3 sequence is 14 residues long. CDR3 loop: CASSPTYSGNTIYF. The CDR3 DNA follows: TGTGCCAGCAGCCCTACCTACTCTGGAAACACCATATATTTT. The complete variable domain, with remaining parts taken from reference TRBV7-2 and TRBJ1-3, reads GAGVSQSPSNKVTEKGKDVELRCDPISGHTALYWYRQSLGQGLEFLIYFQGNSAPDKSGLPSDRFSAERTGGSVSTLTIQRTQQEDSAVYLCASSPTYSGNTIYFGEGSWLTVV.

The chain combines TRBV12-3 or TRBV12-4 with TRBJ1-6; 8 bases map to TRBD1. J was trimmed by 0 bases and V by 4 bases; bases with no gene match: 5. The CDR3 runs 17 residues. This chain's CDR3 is CASSSHRGSSYNSPLHF. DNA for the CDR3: TGTGCCAGCAGTTCCCACAGGGGGAGCTCCTATAATTCACCCCTCCACTTT.

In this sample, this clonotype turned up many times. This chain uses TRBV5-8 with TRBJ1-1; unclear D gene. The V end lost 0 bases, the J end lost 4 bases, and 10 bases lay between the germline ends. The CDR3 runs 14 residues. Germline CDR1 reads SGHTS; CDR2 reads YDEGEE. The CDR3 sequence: CASSLGARGTEAFF. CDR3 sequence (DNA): TGTGCCAGCAGCTTGGGGGCCCGGGGCACTGAAGCTTTCTTT.

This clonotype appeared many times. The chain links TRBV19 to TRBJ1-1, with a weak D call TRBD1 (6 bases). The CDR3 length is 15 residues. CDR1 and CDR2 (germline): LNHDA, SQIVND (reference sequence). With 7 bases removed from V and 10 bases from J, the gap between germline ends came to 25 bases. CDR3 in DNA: TGTGCCAGTAATATGGGGGCCTCGGGAGGGCGGGGAGCTTTCTTT. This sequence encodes CASNMGASGGRGAFF.

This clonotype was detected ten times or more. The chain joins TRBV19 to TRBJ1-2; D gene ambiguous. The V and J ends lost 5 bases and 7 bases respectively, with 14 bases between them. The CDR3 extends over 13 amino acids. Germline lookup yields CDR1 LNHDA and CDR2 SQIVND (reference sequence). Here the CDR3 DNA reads TGTGCCAGTAGTGCCCGACGGGGAGGTGGCTACACCTTC. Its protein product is CASSARRGGGYTF.

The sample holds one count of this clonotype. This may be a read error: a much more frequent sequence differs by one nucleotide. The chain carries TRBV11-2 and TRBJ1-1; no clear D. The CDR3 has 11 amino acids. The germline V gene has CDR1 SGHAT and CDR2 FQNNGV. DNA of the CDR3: TGTGCCCGCAGCCCCCAGCGAGTGGCTTTCTTT. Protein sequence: CARSPQRVAFF.

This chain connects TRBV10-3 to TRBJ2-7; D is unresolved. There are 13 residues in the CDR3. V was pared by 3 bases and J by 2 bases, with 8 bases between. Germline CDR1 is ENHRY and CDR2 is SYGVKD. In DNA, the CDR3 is TGTGCCATCAGTGATGCCTATCCCTACGAGCAGTACTTC. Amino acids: CAISDAYPYEQYF.